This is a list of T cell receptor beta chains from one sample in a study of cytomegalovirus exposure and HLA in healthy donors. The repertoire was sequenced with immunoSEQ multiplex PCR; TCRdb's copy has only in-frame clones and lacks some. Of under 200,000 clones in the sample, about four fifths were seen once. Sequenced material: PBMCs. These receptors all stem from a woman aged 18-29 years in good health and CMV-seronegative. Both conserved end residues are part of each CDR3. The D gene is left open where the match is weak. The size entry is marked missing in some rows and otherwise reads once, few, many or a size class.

CASSTRLAGEVDEQFF	TGCGCCAGCTCAACTCGACTAGCGGGAGAAGTCGATGAGCAGTTCTTC	TRBJ2-1	.	TRBD2	TRBV5-1
CASSLARGQSTEAFF	TGTGCCAGCAGCTTAGCCAGGGGTCAGAGCACTGAAGCTTTCTTT	TRBJ1-1	.	.	TRBV11-3
CASSQDPSGELFF	TGTGCCAGCAGCCAAGATCCTTCGGGGGAGCTGTTTTTT	TRBJ2-2	.	.	TRBV4-2
CASSVTDFTPRDIQYF	TGTGCCAGCAGTGTTACGGACTTCACTCCGAGGGACATTCAGTACTTC	TRBJ2-4	.	.	TRBV28
CASSQDGRDYGYTF	TGCGCCAGCAGCCAAGATGGCAGGGACTATGGCTACACCTTC	TRBJ1-2	.	.	TRBV4-1
CATADRGNFYGYTF	TGTGCCACCGCCGACAGGGGTAACTTCTATGGCTACACCTTC	TRBJ1-2	.	TRBD1	TRBV7-2
CASSFGRDYGYTF	TGTGCCAGCAGTTTCGGGAGGGACTATGGCTACACCTTC	TRBJ1-2	.	.	TRBV27
CASGTEYNEQFF	TGTGCCAGCGGGACAGAATACAATGAGCAGTTCTTC	TRBJ2-1	.	TRBD1	TRBV6-6
CASSLEGGRGDTQYF	TGTGCCAGCAGCTTGGAGGGCGGGAGGGGAGATACGCAGTATTTT	TRBJ2-3	.	TRBD2	TRBV5-4
CASSADFIPDTPYNEQFF	TGTGCCAGCAGCGCCGACTTTATTCCGGACACCCCTTACAATGAGCAGTTCTTC	TRBJ2-1	once	.	TRBV7-9
CASSQGVNGREADTQYF	TGCGCCAGCAGCCAAGGCGTAAACGGGAGGGAGGCAGATACGCAGTATTTT	TRBJ2-3	.	TRBD2	TRBV4-3
CASKTGESYTQYF	TGTGCCAGCAAGACAGGGGAATCGTATACGCAGTATTTT	TRBJ2-3	.	TRBD1	TRBV6-5
CASSTGTRFSGANVLTF	TGTGCCAGCAGCACCGGAACTAGGTTTTCTGGGGCCAACGTCCTGACTTTC	TRBJ2-6	.	.	TRBV21-1
CATRVEAGFTYNEQFF	TGTGCCACCAGGGTAGAAGCGGGATTCACCTACAATGAGCAGTTCTTC	TRBJ2-1	.	TRBD2	TRBV15
CASCGTLPNPRTEAFF	TGTGCCAGCTGCGGGACCTTACCTAACCCGAGGACTGAAGCTTTCTTT	TRBJ1-1	.	.	TRBV21-1
CATSRDHTSGRAESYNEQFF	TGTGCCACCAGCAGAGATCACACTAGCGGGAGGGCCGAGTCCTACAATGAGCAGTTCTTC	TRBJ2-1	.	TRBD2	TRBV15
CASSLGGGEQETQYF	TGTGCCAGCAGCTTAGGCGGGGGCGAACAAGAGACCCAGTACTTC	TRBJ2-5	.	.	TRBV11-2
CASSFPGAGETQYF	TGCGCCAGCAGCTTCCCGGGAGCCGGCGAGACCCAGTACTTC	TRBJ2-5	.	.	TRBV5-1